The present TCR beta chain was sequenced within a study of identical twins. This clonotype was seen repeatedly, ten times or more. With V trimmed by 6 bases and J by 5 bases, 12 bases remained unmatched. This CDR3 has 16 residues. Germline V gene data show CDR1 as SGHRS and CDR2 as YFSETQ. TCRdb redid the calling of the 5' RACE reads with MiXCR, one entry per CDR3 protein. Of hundreds of thousands of distinct CDR3 sequences listed, about 8.9% are singletons. This sample was also put to use in a study of yellow fever vaccine responses in identical twins.

This clonotype was sampled from a young woman in good health. The sequenced sample consisted of memory (CD45RO+) T cells sorted from blood. The chain joins TRBV5-1 to TRBJ2-3; 10 bases align to TRBD2. Here the CDR3 DNA reads TGCGCCAGCACCACCCTCAGCGGGGGGGCCAGAGATACGCAGTATTTT. It yields the protein CASTTLSGGARDTQYF.